This T cell receptor beta chain was identified in a study of metastatic and nonmetastatic thyroid tumors. About the research overall: Patients with malignant and benign thyroid disease provided blood and tumor or nodule tissue, whose repertoires were compared.

In this sample, this clone is medium-sized. Its specificity is unknown. The same CDR3 also results from other DNA sequences found in this sample. TCRdb used MiXCR to call clones anew from the PCR reads. The table has 5,100 or so clones, approximately 17% seen once. Broader study findings: Malignant thyroid tumors reportedly had TCR beta diversity that was significantly higher than in benign nodules, in blood and tumor.

Germline V gives CDR1 SNHLY, CDR2 FYNNEI. The V and J ends lost 6 bases and 4 bases, in that order; junction bases with no gene match: 8. The CDR3 is 15 residues long. Not a single patient had been given any form of treatment at any point before undergoing thyroid surgery. The V gene is TRBV2, the J gene TRBJ1-5; 8 bases align to TRBD1. Sequencing was performed on adjacent normal tissue. The sequence was collected from a female donor with papillary thyroid cancer or a benign thyroid nodule (not recorded which). Some clones in this sample may be carry-over from other donors' samples. CDR3 in amino acids: CASRRDRTGNQPQHF. For the CDR3, the DNA is TGTGCCAGCAGGAGGGACAGGACCGGGAATCAGCCCCAGCATTTT.